This is a list of T cell receptor beta chains from one sample in a study of cytomegalovirus exposure and HLA in healthy donors. The repertoire was sequenced with immunoSEQ multiplex PCR; TCRdb's copy has only in-frame clones and lacks some. The profile shows about 99,000 clones, approximately 64% of them singletons. Sequencing was carried out using PBMCs. The receptors here all came from a woman aged 45 to 65 in good health and CMV-seronegative. Each CDR3 is given with its conserved first and last residue. A D gene is named only where the DNA matches it firmly. Not all rows give a size; the values are once, few, many and, for expanded clones, a class.

v_call,d_call,clone_size,j_call,cdr3_nt,cdr3_aa
TRBV27,-,once,TRBJ1-1,TGTGCCAGCAGTTCCCAATGGACAGAGATGAACACTGAAGCTTTCTTT,CASSSQWTEMNTEAFF
TRBV19,TRBD2,-,TRBJ2-7,TGTGCCAGTAGTATTGGGGGACTAGGCTCCTACGAGCAGTACTTC,CASSIGGLGSYEQYF
TRBV27,TRBD2,-,TRBJ2-5,TGTGCCAGCAGTTCCCAGCGGGAGGGCCTTCGGCAGACCCAGTACTTC,CASSSQREGLRQTQYF
TRBV30,TRBD1,few,TRBJ1-6,TGTGCCGGGGGACAGGTGCATAATTCACCCCTCCACTTT,CAGGQVHNSPLHF
TRBV5-4,TRBD1,-,TRBJ2-7,TGTGCCAGCAGCGGCGCCGGGACAGGGATTGACGAGCAGTACTTC,CASSGAGTGIDEQYF
TRBV7-3,-,-,TRBJ2-1,TGTGCCAGCAGCTTAACATTCGCCGGTTACAATGAGCAGTTCTTC,CASSLTFAGYNEQFF
TRBV10-1,-,-,TRBJ1-2,TGCGCCAGCTCCAACCCGGGGGGCCGGTATGGCTACACCTTC,CASSNPGGRYGYTF
TRBV18,-,-,TRBJ1-1,TGTGCCAGCTCGTCTGGTCCGGGATGGACTGAAGCTTTCTTT,CASSSGPGWTEAFF
TRBV7-2,TRBD2,-,TRBJ2-3,TGTGCCAGCAGCTTAGGGTCAGCGGGAGGGGGGTTCGATACGCAGTATTTT,CASSLGSAGGGFDTQYF
TRBV6-4,-,-,TRBJ2-1,TGTGCCAGCAGTGTGAACTTCGAGCAGTTCTTC,CASSVNFEQFF
TRBV6-1,TRBD1,few,TRBJ1-4,TGTGCCAGCAGAAGACAGGGCGAGGGTGAAAAACTGTTTTTT,CASRRQGEGEKLFF
TRBV28,TRBD1,-,TRBJ1-5,TGTGCCAGCAGTGGTATGGGACAGGGGCTGGGCAATCAGCCCCAGCATTTT,CASSGMGQGLGNQPQHF
TRBV7-3,-,-,TRBJ2-2,TGTGCCAGCAGCTTAAGAGGCAGGGCGTCCGGGGAGCTGTTTTTT,CASSLRGRASGELFF
TRBV28,TRBD2,few,TRBJ2-5,TGTGCCAGCAGTTGGGTGGCAGCGGGAGAGGGAGAGACCCAGTACTTC,CASSWVAAGEGETQYF
TRBV11-2,-,few,TRBJ2-1,TGTGCCAGCAGCTTATCTTTGTATGAGCAGTTCTTC,CASSLSLYEQFF
TRBV7-3,-,-,TRBJ2-3,TGTGCCAGCAGCTTAAGTCACGAGCGAGCAGATACGCAGTATTTT,CASSLSHERADTQYF
TRBV19,TRBD1,-,TRBJ1-5,TGTGCCAGTAGTATTGGGGGACAGGGAAGGGGCAATCAGCCCCAGCATTTT,CASSIGGQGRGNQPQHF
TRBV7-9,-,once,TRBJ2-5,TGTGCCACCCGAAACAGGGAACAAGAGACCCAGTACTTC,CATRNREQETQYF
TRBV28,-,-,TRBJ2-5,TGTGCCAGCAGCGGGACACCCCAAGAGACCCAGTACTTC,CASSGTPQETQYF
TRBV4-1,-,-,TRBJ2-1,TGCGCCAGCAGCCAAGGTGGAGGGTTCGACAATGAGCAGTTCTTC,CASSQGGGFDNEQFF
TRBV7-2,-,-,TRBJ1-3,TGTGCCAGCAGCTTAAATCCTTCTGGAAACACCATATATTTT,CASSLNPSGNTIYF
TRBV6-6,TRBD2,few,TRBJ2-1,TGTGCCAGCAGTTACACCACCAGCGGGAGGATCAATGAGCAGTTCTTC,CASSYTTSGRINEQFF
TRBV30,TRBD1,-,TRBJ1-2,TGTGCCTGGAGTGTAAGGGGGCCGAACTATGGCTACACCTTC,CAWSVRGPNYGYTF
TRBV18,-,few,TRBJ1-1,TGTGCCAGCTCACCACCGTCAGGTCACATGAACACTGAAGCTTTCTTT,CASSPPSGHMNTEAFF
TRBV6-1,TRBD1,few,TRBJ2-7,TGTGCCAGCAGCACACAGGGGTACGAGCAGTACTTC,CASSTQGYEQYF
TRBV10-3,TRBD2,-,TRBJ2-7,TGTGCCATCAAGGGACTAGCGTTAGGAGGGGTCTACGAGCAGTACTTC,CAIKGLALGGVYEQYF
TRBV5-1,-,-,TRBJ1-1,TGCGCCAGCAGCTTGGGCCTACGCGTCATGAACACTGAAGCTTTCTTT,CASSLGLRVMNTEAFF
TRBV29-1,-,-,TRBJ2-7,TGCAGCGTAGGTAACAGGGCCGAGCAGTACTTC,CSVGNRAEQYF
TRBV5-1,TRBD1,-,TRBJ1-1,TGCGCCAGCAGCTTACTAAAAGACAGGGGGAACACTGAAGCTTTCTTT,CASSLLKDRGNTEAFF
TRBV5-1,-,-,TRBJ2-5,TGCGCCAGCAGCCCCATGGGCAGGCAAGAGACCCAGTACTTC,CASSPMGRQETQYF
TRBV19,TRBD1,-,TRBJ1-5,TGTGCCAGTACCCTAACAGGGGCGCGAGATCAGCCCCAGCATTTT,CASTLTGARDQPQHF
TRBV7-8,-,-,TRBJ1-5,TGTGCCAGCAGCTTAGAGAGGTGGGGCAATCAGCCCCAGCATTTT,CASSLERWGNQPQHF
TRBV5-1,TRBD1,few,TRBJ2-7,TGCGCCAGCAGCTTGGCATGGGACAGGGTCAACGAGCAGTACTTC,CASSLAWDRVNEQYF
TRBV7-9,-,-,TRBJ1-1,TGTGCCGGCAGCTTCCCAGGGTCGGTGACTTTCTTT,CAGSFPGSVTFF
TRBV7-9,TRBD2,many,TRBJ2-1,TGTGCCAGCAGCCCCCGGACTAGCGGGAGCTCCTACAATGAGCAGTTCTTC,CASSPRTSGSSYNEQFF
TRBV7-2,TRBD2,-,TRBJ2-2,TGTGCCAGCAGCTTCACGGGGGGGCGAACCGGGGAGCTGTTTTTT,CASSFTGGRTGELFF
TRBV4-2,TRBD2,-,TRBJ2-1,TGTGCCAGCAGCCAAGATCTCAGCGGGGGACCTCGATACAATGAGCAGTTCTTC,CASSQDLSGGPRYNEQFF
TRBV4-3,-,-,TRBJ2-1,TGCGCCAGCAGCCAAGGGAGAGCAGATCCGCAGTTCTTC,CASSQGRADPQFF
TRBV27,TRBD2,-,TRBJ2-7,TGTGCCAGCAGCGGCGGGACTAGCGGTTACTACGAGCAGTACTTC,CASSGGTSGYYEQYF
TRBV9,-,few,TRBJ1-1,TGTGCCAGCAGCGTTCCCAGGACAGCCTTGAACACTGAAGCTTTCTTT,CASSVPRTALNTEAFF
TRBV5-4,TRBD1,-,TRBJ1-2,TGTGCCAGCAGCTTGGCCGGACAGGGTATGAATGGCTGCACCTTC,CASSLAGQGMNGCTF
TRBV11-3,-,-,TRBJ1-1,TGTGCCAGCAGCTTGCAAAGGGGGGGGGTAGGTACTGAAGCTTTCTTT,CASSLQRGGVGTEAFF